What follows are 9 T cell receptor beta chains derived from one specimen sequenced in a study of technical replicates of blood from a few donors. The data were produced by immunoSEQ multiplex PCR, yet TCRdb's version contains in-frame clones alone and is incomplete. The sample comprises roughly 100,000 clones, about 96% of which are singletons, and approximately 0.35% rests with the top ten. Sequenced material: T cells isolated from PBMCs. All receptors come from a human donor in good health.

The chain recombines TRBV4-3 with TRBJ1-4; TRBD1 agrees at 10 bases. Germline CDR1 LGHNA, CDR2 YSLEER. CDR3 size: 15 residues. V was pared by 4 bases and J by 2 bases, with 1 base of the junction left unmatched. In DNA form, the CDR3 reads TGCGCCAGCAGCCTGGACAGGGGGACTAATGAAAAACTGTTTTTT. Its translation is CASSLDRGTNEKLFF.

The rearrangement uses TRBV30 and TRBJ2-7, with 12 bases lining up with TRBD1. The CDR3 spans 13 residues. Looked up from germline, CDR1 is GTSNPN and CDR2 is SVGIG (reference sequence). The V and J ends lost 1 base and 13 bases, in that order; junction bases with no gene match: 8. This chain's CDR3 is CAWSAGQGAFTYF. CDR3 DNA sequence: TGTGCCTGGAGTGCGGGACAGGGGGCGTTCACTTACTTC.

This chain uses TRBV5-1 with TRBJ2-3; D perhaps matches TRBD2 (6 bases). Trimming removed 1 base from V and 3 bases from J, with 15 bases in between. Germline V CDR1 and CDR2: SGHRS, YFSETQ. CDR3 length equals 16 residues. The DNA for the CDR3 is TGCGCCAGCAGCTTGAAAACGGGAGATAGGACAGATACGCAGTATTTT. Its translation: CASSLKTGDRTDTQYF.

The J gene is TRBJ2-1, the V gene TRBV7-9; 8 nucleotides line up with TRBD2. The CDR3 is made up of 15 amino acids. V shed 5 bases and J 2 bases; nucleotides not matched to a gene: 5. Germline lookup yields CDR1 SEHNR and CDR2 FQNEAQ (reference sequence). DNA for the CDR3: TGTGCCAGCAGCCGCTCGCGGGAGGCCTACAATGAGCAGTTCTTC. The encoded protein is CASSRSREAYNEQFF. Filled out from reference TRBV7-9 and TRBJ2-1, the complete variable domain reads DTGVSQNPRHKITKRGQNVTFRCDPISEHNRLYWYRQTLGQGPEFLTYFQNEAQLEKSRLLSDRFSAERPKGSFSTLEIQRTEQGDSAMYLCASSRSREAYNEQFFGPGTRLTVL.

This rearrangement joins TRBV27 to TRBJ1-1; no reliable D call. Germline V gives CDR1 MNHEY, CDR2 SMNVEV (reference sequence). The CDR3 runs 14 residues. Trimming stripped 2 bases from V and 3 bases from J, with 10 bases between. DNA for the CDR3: TGTGCCAGCAGTTTAAGTGGCTTGTACACTGAAGCTTTCTTT. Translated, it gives CASSLSGLYTEAFF.

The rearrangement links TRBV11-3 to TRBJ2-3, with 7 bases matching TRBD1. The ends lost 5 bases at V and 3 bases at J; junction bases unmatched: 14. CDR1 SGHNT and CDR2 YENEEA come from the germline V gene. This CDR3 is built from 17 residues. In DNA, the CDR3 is TGTGCCAGCAGCCACCATCGACAGGGAAAGGTTACAGATACGCAGTATTTT. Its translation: CASSHHRQGKVTDTQYF.

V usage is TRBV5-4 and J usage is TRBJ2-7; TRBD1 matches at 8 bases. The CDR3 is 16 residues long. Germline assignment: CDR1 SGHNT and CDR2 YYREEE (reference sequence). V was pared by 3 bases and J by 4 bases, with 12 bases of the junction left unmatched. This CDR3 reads CASSSDPGGFEYEQYF. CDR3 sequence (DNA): TGTGCCAGCAGCTCCGATCCAGGGGGCTTTGAGTACGAGCAGTACTTC.

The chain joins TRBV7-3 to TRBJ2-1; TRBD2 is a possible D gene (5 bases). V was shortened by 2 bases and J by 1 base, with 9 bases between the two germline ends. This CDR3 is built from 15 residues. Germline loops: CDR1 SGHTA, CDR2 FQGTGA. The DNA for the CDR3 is TGTGCCAGCAGCTTATCAGCGGTATCCTACAATGAGCAGTTCTTC. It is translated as CASSLSAVSYNEQFF.

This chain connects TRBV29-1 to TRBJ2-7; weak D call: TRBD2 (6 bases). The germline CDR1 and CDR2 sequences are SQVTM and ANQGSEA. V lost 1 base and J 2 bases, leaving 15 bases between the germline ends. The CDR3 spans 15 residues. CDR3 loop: CSVEGRAEGPYEQYF. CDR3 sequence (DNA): TGCAGCGTTGAAGGGAGAGCGGAGGGGCCCTACGAGCAGTACTTC.